Listed here is a single T cell receptor beta chain. In TCRdb, the 5' RACE reads were re-called with MiXCR into one record per CDR3 protein. The sample includes a few hundred thousand distinct CDR3 sequences, approximately 7% of them seen just once. Trimming at V came to 6 bases and at J to 5 bases, leaving 10 bases not matched to a gene. Germline-derived CDR1 and CDR2 are SEHNR and FQNEAQ (reference sequence). The CDR3 totals 15 residues. This entry is derived from a study of T cells after yellow fever vaccination. The origin of this receptor is a man younger than 30 who received the YFV17D yellow fever vaccine. Sequencing was performed on PBMCs, taken more than 35 days after the first yellow fever vaccination. The rearrangement uses TRBV7-9 and TRBJ1-1, with 9 bases that match TRBD1. The CDR3 DNA reads as TGTGCCAGCAGTGCCGCGGGACAGGGAGGTACTGAAGCTTTCTTT. Residues: CASSAAGQGGTEAFF.